This T cell receptor beta chain was obtained from a study of CXCR3-negative and CXCR3-positive naive CD8 T cells. Study outcomes and limitations: TRB CDR3s of CXCR3-positive naive cells were more hydrophobic than those of CXCR3-negative naive cells.

In preparing the TRB cDNA libraries, 5' RACE with UMI labels was used. TCRdb re-called the 5' RACE reads; every CDR3 protein appears as one record, without DNA. The listing records over 100,000 distinct CDR3 sequences. Germline lookup yields CDR1 LGHNA and CDR2 YSLEER. The CDR3 has 17 amino acids. With respect to this clonotype: Its antigen is currently unknown.

Sequencing was carried out using naive CXCR3+ CD8+ T cells from blood. Subset denoted: CD45RO-CCR7+CD27+CD95- naive CD8+ T cells expressing CXCR3 (TNR3+). This receptor was identified in a human donor in good health. Some clones in this sample may be carry-over from other donors' samples. The J gene is TRBJ1-2, the V gene TRBV4-3; the TCRdb D gene call, TRBD1, has no DNA to confirm it. This CDR3 is CASSQDGGGQGHYGYTF.